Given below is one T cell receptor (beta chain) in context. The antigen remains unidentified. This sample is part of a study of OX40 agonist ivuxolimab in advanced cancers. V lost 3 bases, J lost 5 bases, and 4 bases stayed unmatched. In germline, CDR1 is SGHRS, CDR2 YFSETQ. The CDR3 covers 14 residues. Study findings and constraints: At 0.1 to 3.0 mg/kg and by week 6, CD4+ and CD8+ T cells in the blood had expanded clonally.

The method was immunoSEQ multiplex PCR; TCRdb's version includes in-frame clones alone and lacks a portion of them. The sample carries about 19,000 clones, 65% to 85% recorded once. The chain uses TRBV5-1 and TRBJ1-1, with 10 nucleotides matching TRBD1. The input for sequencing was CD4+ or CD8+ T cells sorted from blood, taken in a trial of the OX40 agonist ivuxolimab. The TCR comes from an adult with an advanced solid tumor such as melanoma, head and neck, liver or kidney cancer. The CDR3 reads CASSSWTGGTEAFF. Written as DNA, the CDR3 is TGCGCCAGCAGCTCCTGGACAGGGGGGACTGAAGCTTTCTTT.